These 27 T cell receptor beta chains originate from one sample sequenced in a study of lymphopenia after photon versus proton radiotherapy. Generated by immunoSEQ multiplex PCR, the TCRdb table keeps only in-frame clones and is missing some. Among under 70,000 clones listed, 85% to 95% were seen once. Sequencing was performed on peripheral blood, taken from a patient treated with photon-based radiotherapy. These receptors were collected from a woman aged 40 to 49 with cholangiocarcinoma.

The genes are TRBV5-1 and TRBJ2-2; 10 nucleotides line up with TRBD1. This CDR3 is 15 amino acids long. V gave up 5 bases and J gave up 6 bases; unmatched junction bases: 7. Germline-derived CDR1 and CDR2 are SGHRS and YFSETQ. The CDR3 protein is CASSSTGGAPGELFF. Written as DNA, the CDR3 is TGCGCCAGCAGTTCGACAGGGGGCGCGCCCGGGGAGCTGTTTTTT.

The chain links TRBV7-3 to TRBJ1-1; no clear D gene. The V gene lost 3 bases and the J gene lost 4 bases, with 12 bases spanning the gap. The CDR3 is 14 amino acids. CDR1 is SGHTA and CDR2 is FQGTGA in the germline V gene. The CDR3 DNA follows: TGTGCCAGCAGCTTCCGGATGGGTAGCACTGAAGCTTTCTTT. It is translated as CASSFRMGSTEAFF.

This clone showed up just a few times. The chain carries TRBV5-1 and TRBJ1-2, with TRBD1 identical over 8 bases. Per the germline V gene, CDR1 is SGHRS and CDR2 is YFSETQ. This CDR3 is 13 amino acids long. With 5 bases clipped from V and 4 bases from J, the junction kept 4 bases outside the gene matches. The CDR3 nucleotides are TGCGCCAGCAGACCTGGACAGGGCTATGGCTACACCTTC. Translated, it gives CASRPGQGYGYTF.

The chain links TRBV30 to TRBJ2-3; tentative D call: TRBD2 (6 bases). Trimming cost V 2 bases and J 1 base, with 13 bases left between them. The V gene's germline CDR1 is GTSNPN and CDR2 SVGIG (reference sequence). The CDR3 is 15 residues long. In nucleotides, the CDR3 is TGTGCCTGGAGTCCAATAAGGAGGGGCACAGATACGCAGTATTTT. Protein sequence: CAWSPIRRGTDTQYF.

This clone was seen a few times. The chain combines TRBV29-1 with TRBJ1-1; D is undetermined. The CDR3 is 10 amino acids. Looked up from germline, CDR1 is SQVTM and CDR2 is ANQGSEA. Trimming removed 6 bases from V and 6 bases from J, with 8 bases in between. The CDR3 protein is CSVDGSEAFF. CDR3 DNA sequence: TGCAGCGTCGACGGCTCTGAAGCTTTCTTT.

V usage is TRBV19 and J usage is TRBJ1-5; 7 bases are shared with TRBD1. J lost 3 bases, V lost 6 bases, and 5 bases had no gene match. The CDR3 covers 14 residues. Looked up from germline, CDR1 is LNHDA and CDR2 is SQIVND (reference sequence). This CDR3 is CASRRDSYNQPQHF. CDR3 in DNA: TGTGCCAGTAGGCGGGACAGTTACAATCAGCCCCAGCATTTT.

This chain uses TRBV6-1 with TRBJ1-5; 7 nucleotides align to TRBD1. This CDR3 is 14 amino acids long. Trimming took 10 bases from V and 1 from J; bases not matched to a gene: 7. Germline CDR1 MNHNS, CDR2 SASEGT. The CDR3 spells CATQQGTSNQPQHF. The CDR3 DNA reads TGTGCCACCCAACAGGGGACAAGCAATCAGCCCCAGCATTTT.

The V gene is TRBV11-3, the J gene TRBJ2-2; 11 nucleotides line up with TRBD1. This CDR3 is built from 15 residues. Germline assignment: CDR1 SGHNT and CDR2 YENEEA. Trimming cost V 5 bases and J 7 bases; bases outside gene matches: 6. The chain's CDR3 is CASSRRTGGIGELFF. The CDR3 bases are TGTGCCAGCAGCCGGCGGACAGGGGGCATCGGGGAGCTGTTTTTT.

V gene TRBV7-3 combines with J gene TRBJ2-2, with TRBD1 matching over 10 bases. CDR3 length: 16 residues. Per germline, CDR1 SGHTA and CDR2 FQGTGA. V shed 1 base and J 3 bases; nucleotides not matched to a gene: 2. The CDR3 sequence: CASSLRGQGYTGELFF. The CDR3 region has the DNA TGTGCCAGCAGCTTAAGGGGACAGGGGTACACCGGGGAGCTGTTTTTT.

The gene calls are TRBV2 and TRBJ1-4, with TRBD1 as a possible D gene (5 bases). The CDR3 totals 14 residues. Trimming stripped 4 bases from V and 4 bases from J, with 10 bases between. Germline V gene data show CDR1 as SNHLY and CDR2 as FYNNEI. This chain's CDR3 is CASSGGSLNEKLFF. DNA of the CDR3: TGTGCCAGCAGTGGGGGCAGCCTTAATGAAAAACTGTTTTTT.

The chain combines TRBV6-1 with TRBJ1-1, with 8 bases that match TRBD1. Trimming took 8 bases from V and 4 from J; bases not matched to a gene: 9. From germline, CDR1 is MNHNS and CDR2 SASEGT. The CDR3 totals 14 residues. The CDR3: CASGVTGAITEAFF. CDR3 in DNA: TGTGCCAGCGGGGTGACAGGGGCCATCACTGAAGCTTTCTTT.

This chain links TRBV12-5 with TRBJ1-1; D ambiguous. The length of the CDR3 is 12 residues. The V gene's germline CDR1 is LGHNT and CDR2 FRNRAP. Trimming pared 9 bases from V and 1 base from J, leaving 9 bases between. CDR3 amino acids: CASGPPNTEAFF. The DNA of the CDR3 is TGTGCTAGCGGACCGCCGAACACTGAAGCTTTCTTT.

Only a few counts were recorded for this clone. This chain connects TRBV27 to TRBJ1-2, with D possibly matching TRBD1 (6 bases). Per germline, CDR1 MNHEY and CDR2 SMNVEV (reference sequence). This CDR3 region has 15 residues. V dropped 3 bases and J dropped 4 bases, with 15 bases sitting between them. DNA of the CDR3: TGTGCCAGCAGTTTTAGCCAGGGGATAACCTATGGCTACACCTTC. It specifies CASSFSQGITYGYTF.

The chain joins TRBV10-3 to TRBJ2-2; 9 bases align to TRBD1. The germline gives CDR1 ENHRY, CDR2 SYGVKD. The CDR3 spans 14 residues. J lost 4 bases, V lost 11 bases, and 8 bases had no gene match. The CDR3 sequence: CASRGDRATGELFF. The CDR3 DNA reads TGTGCCTCCAGGGGGGACAGGGCCACCGGGGAGCTGTTTTTT.

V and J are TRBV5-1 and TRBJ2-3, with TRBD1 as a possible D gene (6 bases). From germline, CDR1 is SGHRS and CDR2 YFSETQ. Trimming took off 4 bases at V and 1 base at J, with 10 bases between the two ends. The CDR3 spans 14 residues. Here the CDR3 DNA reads TGCGCCAGCAGCCCAGGACAGCGCACAGATACGCAGTATTTT. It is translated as CASSPGQRTDTQYF.

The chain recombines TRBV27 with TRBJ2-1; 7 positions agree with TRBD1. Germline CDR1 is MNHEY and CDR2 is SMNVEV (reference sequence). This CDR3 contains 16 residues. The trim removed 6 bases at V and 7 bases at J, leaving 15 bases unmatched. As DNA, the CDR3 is TGTGCCAGCAGCTTCAAACAGACAGGGAGTGGAAATGAGCAGTTCTTC. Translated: CASSFKQTGSGNEQFF.

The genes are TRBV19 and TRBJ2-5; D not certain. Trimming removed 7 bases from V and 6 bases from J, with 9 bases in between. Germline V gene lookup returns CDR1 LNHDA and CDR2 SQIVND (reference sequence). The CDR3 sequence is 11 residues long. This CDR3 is CASNQTQTQYF. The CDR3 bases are TGTGCCAGTAACCAGACTCAGACCCAGTACTTC.

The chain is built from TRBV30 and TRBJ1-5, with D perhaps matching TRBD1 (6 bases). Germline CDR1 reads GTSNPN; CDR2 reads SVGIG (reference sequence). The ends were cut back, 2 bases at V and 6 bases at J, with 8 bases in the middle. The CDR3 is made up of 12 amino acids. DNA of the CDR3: TGTGCCTGGAGTCCAGGGGCTCAGCCCCAGCATTTT. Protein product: CAWSPGAQPQHF.

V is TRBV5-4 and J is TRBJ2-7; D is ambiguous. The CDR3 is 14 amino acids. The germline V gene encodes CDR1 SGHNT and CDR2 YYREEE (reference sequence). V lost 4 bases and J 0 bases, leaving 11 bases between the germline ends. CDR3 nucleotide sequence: TGTGCCAGCAGCCGAGTGGGTAGCTCCTACGAGCAGTACTTC. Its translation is CASSRVGSSYEQYF.

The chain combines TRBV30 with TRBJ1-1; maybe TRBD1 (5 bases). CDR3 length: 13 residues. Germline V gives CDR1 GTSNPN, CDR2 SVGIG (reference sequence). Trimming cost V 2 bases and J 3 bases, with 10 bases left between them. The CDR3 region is CAWSRDGDTEAFF. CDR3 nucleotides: TGTGCCTGGAGTAGGGACGGGGACACTGAAGCTTTCTTT.

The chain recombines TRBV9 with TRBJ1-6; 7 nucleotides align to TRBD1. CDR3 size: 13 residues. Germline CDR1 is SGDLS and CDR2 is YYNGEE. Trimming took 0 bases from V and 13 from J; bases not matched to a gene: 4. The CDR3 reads CASSVDRGAPLHF. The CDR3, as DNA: TGTGCCAGCAGCGTAGACAGGGGAGCTCCCCTCCACTTT.

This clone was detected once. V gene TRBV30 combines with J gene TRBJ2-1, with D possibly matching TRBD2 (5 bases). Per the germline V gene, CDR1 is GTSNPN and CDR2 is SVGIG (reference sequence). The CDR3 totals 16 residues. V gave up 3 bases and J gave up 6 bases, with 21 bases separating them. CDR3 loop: CAWSQGSSPTGNEQFF. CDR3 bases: TGTGCCTGGAGCCAAGGGAGCAGCCCCACCGGCAATGAGCAGTTCTTC.

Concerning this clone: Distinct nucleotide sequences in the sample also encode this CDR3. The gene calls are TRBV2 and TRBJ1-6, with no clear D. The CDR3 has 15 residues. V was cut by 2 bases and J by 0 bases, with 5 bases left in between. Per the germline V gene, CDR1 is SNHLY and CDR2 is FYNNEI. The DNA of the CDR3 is TGTGCCAGCAGTGAAACCCGCTCCTATAATTCACCCCTCCACTTT. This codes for CASSETRSYNSPLHF.

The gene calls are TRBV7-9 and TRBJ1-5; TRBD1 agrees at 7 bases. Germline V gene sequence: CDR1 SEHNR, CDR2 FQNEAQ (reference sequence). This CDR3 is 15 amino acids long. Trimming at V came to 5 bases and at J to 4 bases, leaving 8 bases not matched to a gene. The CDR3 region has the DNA TGTGCCAGCAGCAAGACAGGGAGTCCTAATCAGCCCCAGCATTTT. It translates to CASSKTGSPNQPQHF.

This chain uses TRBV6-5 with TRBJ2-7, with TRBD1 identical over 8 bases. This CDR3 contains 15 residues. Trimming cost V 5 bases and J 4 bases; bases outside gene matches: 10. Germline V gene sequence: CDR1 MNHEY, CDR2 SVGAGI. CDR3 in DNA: TGTGCCAGCAGTCTCCTAGACAGGGGTCCGTACGAGCAGTACTTC. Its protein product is CASSLLDRGPYEQYF.

CDR3 DNA sequence: TGTGCCAGCAGTTACTCGAAGGGGACAGCAGGATGGATCGTGCCCCAGCATTTT. It is translated as CASSYSKGTAGWIVPQHF. The chain uses TRBV6-8 and TRBJ1-5, with 7 bases fitting TRBD1. This CDR3 has 18 amino acids. Germline values: CDR1 MNHGY, CDR2 SAAAGT. The V and J ends lost 0 bases and 9 bases, in that order; junction bases with no gene match: 17.

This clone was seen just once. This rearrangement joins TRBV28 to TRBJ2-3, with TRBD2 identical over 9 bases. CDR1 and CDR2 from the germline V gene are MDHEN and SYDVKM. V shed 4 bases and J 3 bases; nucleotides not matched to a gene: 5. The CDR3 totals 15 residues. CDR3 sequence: CASSSSGRPTDTQYF. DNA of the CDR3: TGTGCCAGCAGTTCCAGCGGGAGGCCAACAGATACGCAGTATTTT.